Each of the 32 T cell receptor beta chains below was sequenced from the same sample in a study of CD8+ T cells in alopecia areata. The authors extracted RNA and reverse transcribed it into cDNA as the sequencing template. Clones were read by immunoSEQ multiplex PCR, and TCRdb kept only the in-frame ones, dropping some. The sample records about 120,000 clones, about 50% being singletons. Input material: NKG2D-low CD8+ T cells sorted from blood. The source of these receptors is a human donor with alopecia areata.

V gene TRBV29-1 combines with J gene TRBJ1-2; 7 bases align to TRBD1. CDR3 length: 15 residues. V trimming: 8 bases; J trimming: 8 bases; junction bases outside the gene matches: 20. Germline CDR1 SQVTM, CDR2 ANQGSEA. The CDR3 nucleotides are TGCAGCTCCTCCCCCCTTGACAGGGACGGGAAGGGCTACACCTTC. It specifies CSSSPLDRDGKGYTF. The full variable domain, completed using reference TRBV29-1 and TRBJ1-2, is SAVISQKPSRDICQRGTSLTIQCQVDSQVTMMFWYRQQPGQSLTLIATANQGSEATYESGFVIDKFPISRPNLTFSTLTVSNMSPEDSSIYLCSSSPLDRDGKGYTFGSGTRLTVV.

The chain is built from TRBV4-1 and TRBJ1-6; D remains ambiguous. The CDR3 spans 15 residues. CDR1 is MGHRA and CDR2 is YSYEKL in the germline V gene. Trimming removed 1 base at V and 7 bases at J, with 11 bases between. CDR3 coding DNA: TGCGCCAGCAGCCAAGTCACAGTGCAGAATTCACCCCTCCACTTT. It translates to CASSQVTVQNSPLHF.

The chain has TRBV25-1 and TRBJ2-1, with unresolved D. This CDR3 has 13 residues. V was trimmed by 8 bases and J by 4 bases, leaving 12 bases between them. Germline V lookup: CDR1 MGHDK, CDR2 SYGVNS. The DNA for the CDR3 is TGTGCCAGCGCGGAGTGGGATTACAATGAGCAGTTCTTC. It is translated as CASAEWDYNEQFF.

This clone was seen more than once but under ten times. The chain links TRBV5-1 to TRBJ2-7; 9 bases fit TRBD2. Germline V gene lookup returns CDR1 SGHRS and CDR2 YFSETQ. The CDR3 totals 14 residues. Losses at the gene ends were 2 bases for V and 2 bases for J; bases not matched to a gene: 2. CDR3 amino acids: CASSFAGGPYEQYF. CDR3 sequence (DNA): TGCGCCAGCAGCTTCGCGGGAGGGCCCTACGAGCAGTACTTC.

This clone showed up just a few times. V and J are TRBV7-9 and TRBJ2-1; no firm D call. V lost 7 bases and J lost 0, with 16 bases in between. Germline values: CDR1 SEHNR, CDR2 FQNEAQ (reference sequence). The CDR3 is made up of 16 amino acids. The CDR3 here is CASTRTVDSSYNEQFF. CDR3 sequence (DNA): TGTGCCAGCACCCGGACGGTAGATAGCTCCTACAATGAGCAGTTCTTC.

This clone was observed once. The J gene is TRBJ2-5, the V gene TRBV5-6; 7 positions agree with TRBD2. The trim removed 5 bases at V and 3 bases at J, leaving 4 bases unmatched. The CDR3 length is 13 residues. The germline gives CDR1 SGHDT, CDR2 YYEEEE. This CDR3 is CASRPTSEETQYF. Here the CDR3 DNA reads TGTGCCAGCAGACCTACTAGCGAAGAGACCCAGTACTTC.

V usage is TRBV2 and J usage is TRBJ2-3; D not certain. V lost 8 bases and J 13 bases, leaving 13 bases between the germline ends. Per the germline V gene, CDR1 is SNHLY and CDR2 is FYNNEI. The CDR3 is 10 amino acids. CDR3 in amino acids: CASAGPVEYF. In DNA form, the CDR3 reads TGTGCCAGCGCCGGGCCCGTTGAGTATTTT.

This rearrangement joins TRBV4-1 to TRBJ2-1; D is undetermined. CDR3 length: 12 amino acids. Trimming removed 0 bases from V and 8 bases from J, with 5 bases in between. In germline, CDR1 is MGHRA, CDR2 YSYEKL. CDR3 in DNA: TGCGCCAGCAGCCAAGATGCCGATGAGCAGTTCTTC. Translated: CASSQDADEQFF.

J is TRBJ2-3 and V is TRBV2; unclear D gene. Trimming took off 6 bases at V and 4 bases at J, with 2 bases between the two ends. The V gene's germline CDR1 is SNHLY and CDR2 FYNNEI. The CDR3 loop spans 10 amino acids. The CDR3 reads CASRADTQYF. The DNA for the CDR3 is TGTGCCAGCAGGGCAGATACGCAGTATTTT.

This clone came up a few times. The CDR3 region has the DNA TGCAGCGTTGTTGCAGGTGGTACCTACGAGCAGTACTTC. Protein product: CSVVAGGTYEQYF. The gene calls are TRBV29-1 and TRBJ2-7; D remains unclear. Trimming left V 4 bases short and J 2 bases short, with 12 bases between. The CDR3 runs 13 residues. Germline-derived CDR1 and CDR2 are SQVTM and ANQGSEA.

This clone came up a few times. For the CDR3, the DNA is TGTGCCAGCAGTGACGCCGTAGGCAGCTTGAACACTGAAGCTTTCTTT. It yields the protein CASSDAVGSLNTEAFF. The V and J genes are TRBV28 and TRBJ1-1, with D hard to call. CDR1 MDHEN and CDR2 SYDVKM come from the germline V gene. V was shortened by 5 bases and J by 0 bases, with 16 bases between the two germline ends. This CDR3 region has 16 residues.

The V and J genes are TRBV29-1 and TRBJ1-2, with D tentatively TRBD1 (5 bases). V was trimmed by 1 base and J by 4 bases, leaving 10 bases between them. This CDR3 spans 13 amino acids. Germline CDR1 SQVTM, CDR2 ANQGSEA. The CDR3 DNA follows: TGCAGCGTTGAAGGCGGGGGAAGCTATGGCTACACCTTC. Encoded protein: CSVEGGGSYGYTF.

The chain uses TRBV23-1 and TRBJ2-4; D gene uncertain. TRBV23-1 is identified as an open reading frame with a role that is uncertain. The CDR3 spans 15 residues. V shed 3 bases and J shed 1 base, with 10 bases lying between them. In DNA, the CDR3 is TGCGCCAGCAGTCAGTCTACGGAGGCCAAAAACATTCAGTACTTC. Its protein is CASSQSTEAKNIQYF.

Remarks on this clone: Germline and junction disagree at one end, which may indicate a read error. This chain links TRBV9 with TRBJ2-1, with a tentative D call TRBD2 (6 bases). This CDR3 spans 12 amino acids. Germline-derived CDR1 and CDR2 are SGDLS and YYNGEE. The CDR3, as DNA: TGTGCCAGCAGCGTAGGGGGGGACCCACCACTCTTC. Translated, it gives CASSVGGDPPLF.

The V and J genes are TRBV29-1 and TRBJ2-5; either TRBD1 or TRBD2 may fit D (5 bases each). CDR1 is SQVTM, CDR2 ANQGSEA, per germline. The CDR3 is 11 residues long. The V end lost 0 bases, the J end lost 14 bases, and 13 bases lay between the germline ends. CDR3 bases: TGCAGCGTTGAAGATCGAGAGGGGTGTTACTTC. Its protein product is CSVEDREGCYF. Combining the CDR3 with reference TRBV29-1 and TRBJ2-5 gives the whole variable domain SAVISQKPSRDICQRGTSLTIQCQVDSQVTMMFWYRQQPGQSLTLIATANQGSEATYESGFVIDKFPISRPNLTFSTLTVSNMSPEDSSIYLCSVEDREGCYFGPGTRLLVL.

The gene calls are TRBV29-1 and TRBJ2-1; 9 nucleotides agree with TRBD1. Germline V gives CDR1 SQVTM, CDR2 ANQGSEA. Unmatched junction bases numbered 14, after V lost 4 bases and J lost 7 bases. CDR3 size: 16 residues. For the CDR3, the DNA is TGCAGCGTTGTAGGGAATCCGGGACAGGGATCTAATGAGCAGTTCTTC. Amino acids: CSVVGNPGQGSNEQFF.

The V and J genes are TRBV2 and TRBJ2-1; the D is unclear. The CDR3 loop spans 11 amino acids. Germline loops: CDR1 SNHLY, CDR2 FYNNEI. Between the trimmed V and J ends, which lost 7 bases and 6 bases, there was a span of 7 bases. CDR3 sequence reads: CASITINEQFF. The CDR3 coding sequence is TGTGCCAGCATTACAATCAATGAGCAGTTCTTC.

The chain employs TRBV28 and TRBJ1-1; D gene ambiguous. Trimming removed 6 bases from V and 6 bases from J, with 17 bases in between. Germline-derived CDR1 and CDR2 are MDHEN and SYDVKM. This CDR3 is 14 amino acids long. The CDR3 DNA follows: TGTGCCAGCAGCCATGTCTTGGGTTCCCCTGAAGCTTTCTTT. Its protein is CASSHVLGSPEAFF.

The DNA of the CDR3 is TGTGCCAGCAGTGACGGGACCTCCAATGAGCAGTTCTTC. It encodes CASSDGTSNEQFF. The chain uses TRBV2 and TRBJ2-1; D may match TRBD1 or TRBD2 (5 bases each). This CDR3 spans 13 amino acids. CDR1 SNHLY and CDR2 FYNNEI come from the germline V gene. Between the trimmed V and J ends, which lost 3 bases and 6 bases, there was a span of 9 bases.

This chain links TRBV28 with TRBJ1-2, with D perhaps matching TRBD1 (5 bases). The CDR3 contains 13 residues. Germline V lookup: CDR1 MDHEN, CDR2 SYDVKM. Trimming took 2 bases from V and 4 from J, leaving 8 bases between them. CDR3 region: CASSLGGSYGYTF. Here the CDR3 DNA reads TGTGCCAGCAGTTTAGGGGGGAGCTATGGCTACACCTTC.

J is TRBJ1-2 and V is TRBV4-3; D gene ambiguous. V was trimmed by 0 bases and J by 0 bases, leaving 8 bases between them. The CDR3 is 15 residues long. CDR1 is LGHNA and CDR2 is YSLEER in the germline V gene. The CDR3 loop is CASSQDSAPNYGYTF. Written as DNA, the CDR3 is TGCGCCAGCAGCCAAGATTCTGCCCCTAACTATGGCTACACCTTC.

In the case of this clone: In the same sample, other DNA sequences code for this CDR3. The chain employs TRBV29-1 and TRBJ2-7; either TRBD1 or TRBD2 may fit D (5 bases each). Trimming took 3 bases from V and 1 from J, leaving 7 bases between them. The length of the CDR3 is 12 residues. CDR1 is SQVTM, CDR2 ANQGSEA, per germline. CDR3 loop: CSVEWGSYEQYF. For the CDR3, the DNA is TGCAGCGTTGAGTGGGGGTCCTACGAGCAGTACTTC.

The chain joins TRBV9 to TRBJ2-1; D is unclear. The CDR3 length is 13 residues. The V end was cut by 3 bases, the J end by 6 bases, with 10 bases between. Looked up from germline, CDR1 is SGDLS and CDR2 is YYNGEE. For the CDR3, the DNA is TGTGCCAGCAGCGCCGACGAGGTCAATGAGCAGTTCTTC. It specifies CASSADEVNEQFF.

This clone was picked up one time. The chain couples TRBV7-6 to TRBJ2-1; D is possibly TRBD1 (6 bases). Deletions cut 3 bases from V and 8 bases from J, with 14 bases between. The CDR3 has 14 amino acids. CDR1 and CDR2 (germline): SGHVS, FNYEAQ. For the CDR3, the DNA is TGTGCCAGCAGCTTCTCAGGGGTTTCGGATGAGCAGTTCTTC. Its protein is CASSFSGVSDEQFF.

V and J are TRBV29-1 and TRBJ2-7; perhaps D is TRBD1 or TRBD2 (6 bases each). Germline CDR1 and CDR2: SQVTM and ANQGSEA. Deletions cut 0 bases from V and 4 bases from J, with 16 bases between. CDR3 length: 15 amino acids. CDR3 in amino acids: CSVEEGGRVRYEQYF. Written as DNA, the CDR3 is TGCAGCGTTGAAGAGGGGGGCAGAGTTCGATACGAGCAGTACTTC.

V usage is TRBV13 and J usage is TRBJ1-6, with a weak D call TRBD1 (5 bases). CDR1 and CDR2 from the germline V gene are PRHDT and FYEKMQ (reference sequence). V shed 1 base and J shed 10 bases, with 14 bases lying between them. The CDR3 consists of 15 residues. Here the CDR3 reads CASSLEGVTSSPLHF. In DNA form, the CDR3 reads TGTGCCAGCAGCTTAGAAGGGGTGACGAGCTCACCCCTCCACTTT.

This clone was picked up a small number of times. The V and J genes are TRBV29-1 and TRBJ1-1, with D perhaps matching TRBD1 (5 bases). The CDR3 has 14 residues. The germline V and J ends were trimmed by 1 base and 5 bases, with 14 bases remaining between them. CDR1 is SQVTM and CDR2 is ANQGSEA in the germline V gene. The CDR3 DNA sequence: TGCAGCGTTGAAGGGCAGGGACGGGAGACTGAAGCTTTCTTT. This translates into CSVEGQGRETEAFF.

Here the CDR3 reads CSVLGVRDEQFF. The CDR3 bases are TGCAGCGTTCTGGGGGTAAGGGATGAGCAGTTCTTC. The chain couples TRBV29-1 to TRBJ2-1, with D perhaps matching TRBD1 or TRBD2 (5 bases each). Germline V gene sequence: CDR1 SQVTM, CDR2 ANQGSEA. This CDR3 region has 12 residues. V lost 5 bases to trimming and J lost 8 bases, with 13 bases between them.

This clone has more than one count but fewer than ten. The V gene is TRBV27, the J gene TRBJ2-7; D is tentatively TRBD1 or TRBD2 (6 bases each). The germline V gene encodes CDR1 MNHEY and CDR2 SMNVEV (reference sequence). V was clipped by 6 bases and J by 4 bases, with 13 bases between them. The CDR3 extends over 13 amino acids. CDR3 DNA: TGTGCCAGCAGCTCACGCGGGACATACGAGCAGTACTTC. Protein product: CASSSRGTYEQYF.

The CDR3 DNA reads as TGTGCCAGCAGAGAGGACAGTTTGTATGGCTACACCTTC. This codes for CASREDSLYGYTF. The chain recombines TRBV2 with TRBJ1-2; D is perhaps TRBD1 (6 bases). CDR1 and CDR2 (germline): SNHLY, FYNNEI. V was shortened by 6 bases and J by 5 bases, with 13 bases between the two germline ends. The CDR3 runs to 13 residues.

In this sample, this clone turned up a few times. The genes are TRBV29-1 and TRBJ2-2; D is unclear. CDR1 and CDR2 (germline): SQVTM, ANQGSEA. Trimming removed 4 bases from V and 4 bases from J, with 4 bases in between. There are 11 residues in the CDR3. CDR3 residues: CSVVRTGELFF. CDR3 DNA: TGCAGCGTTGTACGCACCGGGGAGCTGTTTTTT.

The genes are TRBV5-1 and TRBJ2-1; possibly TRBD1 or TRBD2 for D (5 bases each). V lost 6 bases and J lost 1, with 11 bases in between. Germline V lookup: CDR1 SGHRS, CDR2 YFSETQ. The length of the CDR3 is 14 residues. As DNA, the CDR3 is TGCGCCAGCAATGAGGGACGGTCCTACAATGAGCAGTTCTTC. Translated, it gives CASNEGRSYNEQFF. The whole variable domain, filled in from reference TRBV5-1 and TRBJ2-1, reads KAGVTQTPRYLIKTRGQQVTLSCSPISGHRSVSWYQQTPGQGLQFLFEYFSETQRNKGNFPGRFSGRQFSNSRSEMNVSTLELGDSALYLCASNEGRSYNEQFFGPGTRLTVL.